The 23 T cell receptor beta chains presented below share a single source sample, sequenced in a study of T-cell memory formation after mild COVID-19. TCRdb fed the 5' RACE reads into MiXCR, producing one record per CDR3 protein. The profile shows 120,000 or so distinct CDR3 sequences, more than 15% of them singletons. What was sequenced was PBMCs or a T cell subset sorted from them (not recorded which). Every receptor here comes from an adult woman who had mild COVID-19 (a few samples of this study predate the infection). Cell type and time point are not known.

This clonotype appeared a few times. The chain is built from TRBV5-1 and TRBJ2-7, with a possible D match to TRBD2 (5 bases). The V end lost 4 bases, the J end lost 4 bases, and 15 bases lay between the germline ends. In germline, CDR1 is SGHRS, CDR2 YFSETQ. This CDR3 is built from 14 residues. In DNA form, the CDR3 reads TGCGCCAGCAGCCCCCCGGACTTGACTTACGAGCAGTACTTC. It yields the protein CASSPPDLTYEQYF.

V and J are TRBV4-1 and TRBJ2-3, with 9 bases aligning to TRBD1. J lost 10 bases, V lost 0 bases, and 8 bases had no gene match. Germline V gene data show CDR1 as MGHRA and CDR2 as YSYEKL. This CDR3 spans 15 amino acids. CDR3 sequence: CASSQDAGTGSPQYF. The CDR3 nucleotides are TGCGCCAGCAGCCAAGACGCCGGGACAGGGAGTCCGCAGTATTTT.

The V gene is TRBV20-1, the J gene TRBJ2-7, with 7 bases lining up with TRBD1. V gave up 1 base and J gave up 2 bases; unmatched junction bases: 17. Germline V lookup: CDR1 DFQATT, CDR2 SNEGSKA (reference sequence). The CDR3 sequence is 18 residues long. Here the CDR3 DNA reads TGCAGTGCTAGAGGTCTGACAGGGACACTCCTCGATACCTACGAGCAGTACTTC. The encoded protein is CSARGLTGTLLDTYEQYF.

This clonotype has a handful of counts. The CDR3 bases are TGTGCCAGCAGCCCGGGACAGGGGGGGCACGAGCAGTACTTC. Translation: CASSPGQGGHEQYF. J is TRBJ2-7 and V is TRBV6-5, with 11 bases matching TRBD1. Unmatched junction bases numbered 6, after V lost 6 bases and J lost 5 bases. CDR1 is MNHEY, CDR2 SVGAGI, per germline. The CDR3 contains 14 residues.

CDR3 protein: CASSLSSLGRTEAFF. The CDR3 DNA follows: TGTGCCAGCAGTTTAAGTAGTCTGGGCCGCACTGAAGCTTTCTTT. V and J are TRBV12-3 or TRBV12-4 and TRBJ1-1; D call uncertain. The CDR3 totals 15 residues. The V gene lost 2 bases and the J gene lost 4 bases, with 14 bases spanning the gap.

This clonotype showed up just a few times. The chain has TRBV4-1 and TRBJ2-3; the D is unclear. The CDR3 is 15 amino acids. Per germline, CDR1 MGHRA and CDR2 YSYEKL. Trimming shortened V by 0 bases and J by 2 bases, and 9 bases separated the two germline ends. CDR3 DNA sequence: TGCGCCAGCAGCCAAGATAGGGCCCCCACAGATACGCAGTATTTT. Its translation is CASSQDRAPTDTQYF.

J is TRBJ1-1 and V is TRBV7-8; 7 bases line up with TRBD1. The CDR3 is 15 amino acids. CDR1 SGHVS and CDR2 FQNEAQ come from the germline V gene. V gave up 5 bases and J gave up 0 bases; unmatched junction bases: 6. The CDR3 protein is CASSPRGQLNTEAFF. CDR3 nucleotide sequence: TGTGCCAGCAGCCCCCGGGGACAGTTGAACACTGAAGCTTTCTTT.

Only a few counts were recorded for this clonotype. V gene TRBV24-1 combines with J gene TRBJ2-5; 9 bases fit TRBD1. Germline V gene data show CDR1 as KGHDR and CDR2 as SFDVKD. The CDR3 extends over 12 amino acids. The V gene end was trimmed by 10 bases and the J gene end by 4 bases; junction bases not matched to a gene: 3. The CDR3 loop is CATGTGTETQYF. The DNA of the CDR3 is TGTGCCACTGGGACAGGGACAGAGACCCAGTACTTC.

This clonotype was seen more than once but under ten times. The rearrangement uses TRBV4-2 and TRBJ2-3, with 16 bases matching TRBD2. With 2 bases clipped from V and 3 bases from J, the junction kept 5 bases outside the gene matches. CDR1 is LGHNA, CDR2 YNFKEQ, per germline. The CDR3 covers 18 residues. CDR3 DNA sequence: TGTGCCAGCAGCCAAAAGGGACTAGCGGGAGGGTTGACAGATACGCAGTATTTT. Protein sequence: CASSQKGLAGGLTDTQYF.

This chain joins TRBV5-6 and TRBJ2-5, with TRBD1 matching over 7 bases. Trimming at V came to 2 bases and at J to 0 bases, leaving 10 bases not matched to a gene. CDR1 SGHDT and CDR2 YYEEEE come from the germline V gene. The CDR3 consists of 17 residues. CDR3 coding DNA: TGTGCCAGCAGCTTAACCCGGGACAGAAATCACCAAGAGACCCAGTACTTC. It yields the protein CASSLTRDRNHQETQYF.

This clonotype was seen a handful of times. The gene calls are TRBV7-2 and TRBJ2-6; D is unresolved. CDR1 is SGHTA, CDR2 FQGNSA, per germline. This CDR3 spans 15 amino acids. Trimming removed 1 base from V and 3 bases from J, with 7 bases in between. This CDR3 reads CASSLVLGGANVLTF. The CDR3 DNA sequence: TGTGCCAGCAGCTTAGTACTTGGTGGGGCCAACGTCCTGACTTTC. The full variable domain, its missing parts supplied by reference TRBV7-2 and TRBJ2-6, is GAGVSQSPSNKVTEKGKDVELRCDPISGHTALYWYRQSLGQGLEFLIYFQGNSAPDKSGLPSDRFSAERTGGSVSTLTIQRTQQEDSAVYLCASSLVLGGANVLTFGAGSRLTVL.

The rearrangement links TRBV6-5 to TRBJ2-7; perhaps TRBD1 as D (5 bases). V was cut by 6 bases and J by 5 bases, with 11 bases left in between. Germline V lookup: CDR1 MNHEY, CDR2 SVGAGI. This CDR3 comprises 12 residues. Here the CDR3 reads CASSNRYHEQYF. The CDR3 DNA follows: TGTGCCAGCAGCAACAGGTACCACGAGCAGTACTTC.

This clonotype was detected a few times. The chain links TRBV7-3 to TRBJ2-1, with D perhaps TRBD1 (5 bases). Trimming took 2 bases from V and 2 from J, leaving 10 bases between them. This CDR3 contains 15 residues. Per germline, CDR1 SGHTA and CDR2 FQGTGA. The CDR3 DNA is TGTGCCAGCAGCTTAGGCAGGGCGACCTACAATGAGCAGTTCTTC. This codes for CASSLGRATYNEQFF. The variable domain in full, completed from reference TRBV7-3 and TRBJ2-1, reads GAGVSQTPSNKVTEKGKYVELRCDPISGHTALYWYRQSLGQGPEFLIYFQGTGAADDSGLPNDRFFAVRPEGSVSTLKIQRTERGDSAVYLCASSLGRATYNEQFFGPGTRLTVL.

The genes are TRBV4-1 and TRBJ2-1; 12 bases agree with TRBD2. The CDR3 length is 16 residues. V gave up 1 base and J gave up 4 bases; unmatched junction bases: 2. Germline V CDR1 and CDR2: MGHRA, YSYEKL. The CDR3 nucleotides read TGCGCCAGCAGCCAAGGAACTAGCGGGAGGTACAATGAGCAGTTCTTC. Translation gives CASSQGTSGRYNEQFF.

This clonotype has only a few counts. The chain combines TRBV9 with TRBJ2-5, with D possibly matching TRBD2 (7 bases). The CDR3 covers 15 residues. Germline CDR1 and CDR2: SGDLS and YYNGEE. Trimming stripped 0 bases from V and 5 bases from J, with 14 bases between. The CDR3 here is CASSVAGGLLETQYF. CDR3 in DNA: TGTGCCAGCAGCGTAGCCGGGGGGCTGTTGGAGACCCAGTACTTC.

The chain uses TRBV6-5 and TRBJ2-7; TRBD2 matches 7 bases. CDR3 length: 13 residues. V was pared by 4 bases and J by 7 bases, with 7 bases of the junction left unmatched. Germline CDR1 MNHEY, CDR2 SVGAGI. CDR3 coding DNA: TGTGCCAGCAGTTTAGTGAGAGCGGGAGAGCAGTACTTC. It specifies CASSLVRAGEQYF.

The chain recombines TRBV6-6 with TRBJ1-2; no firm D call. CDR1 MNHNY and CDR2 SVGAGI come from the germline V gene (reference sequence). V was trimmed by 10 bases and J by 0 bases, leaving 15 bases between them. This CDR3 is built from 14 residues. In DNA, the CDR3 is TGTGCCACCTTATTCCGGGCCACTAACTATGGCTACACCTTC. Amino acids: CATLFRATNYGYTF.

The V call is TRBV11-2, the J call TRBJ2-7; D may match TRBD1 or TRBD2 (5 bases each). Per germline, CDR1 SGHAT and CDR2 FQNNGV. The CDR3 is 14 residues long. The germline V and J ends were trimmed by 1 base and 3 bases, with 10 bases remaining between them. This chain's CDR3 is CASSLGGRYYEQYF. In DNA, the CDR3 is TGTGCCAGCAGCTTAGGGGGACGGTACTACGAGCAGTACTTC.

The chain employs TRBV4-3 and TRBJ2-5, with D possibly being TRBD1 (6 bases). Germline values: CDR1 LGHNA, CDR2 YSLEER. Trimming took 1 base from V and 2 from J, leaving 14 bases between them. CDR3 size: 16 residues. In DNA form, the CDR3 reads TGCGCCAGCAGCCAAGGAATGCAGGGGATACAAGAGACCCAGTACTTC. Residues: CASSQGMQGIQETQYF.

V usage is TRBV2 and J usage is TRBJ2-5, with D unclear. CDR3 length: 13 residues. Trimming took off 6 bases at V and 9 bases at J, with 17 bases between the two ends. The germline V gene encodes CDR1 SNHLY and CDR2 FYNNEI. CDR3 coding DNA: TGTGCCAGCAGGTCTGAAGGGATTTCCGCCCAGTACTTC. This codes for CASRSEGISAQYF.

This clonotype came up a few times. V and J are TRBV7-2 and TRBJ2-7, with a tentative D call TRBD1 (7 bases). CDR3 size: 15 residues. Between the trimmed V and J ends, which lost 5 bases and 5 bases, there was a span of 19 bases. Germline CDR1 reads SGHTA; CDR2 reads FQGNSA. CDR3 loop: CASSPGGTVPHEQYF. The CDR3 DNA sequence: TGTGCCAGCAGCCCTGGCGGGACAGTCCCCCACGAGCAGTACTTC.

This clonotype was counted only a few times. The chain combines TRBV12-3 or TRBV12-4 with TRBJ2-5, with D perhaps TRBD2 (7 bases). V dropped 6 bases and J dropped 1 base, with 15 bases sitting between them. The CDR3 sequence is 15 residues long. The CDR3 loop is CASSPTAGAQETQYF. In DNA form, the CDR3 reads TGTGCCAGCAGCCCCACCGCGGGGGCCCAAGAGACCCAGTACTTC.

The genes are TRBV29-1 and TRBJ2-1, with D maybe TRBD2 (6 bases). The germline CDR1 and CDR2 sequences are SQVTM and ANQGSEA. V lost 6 bases, J lost 7 bases, and 25 bases lay in between. The CDR3 has 16 amino acids. CDR3 DNA: TGCAGCGTCCCCCCGGAGGGCGGGGCAGGCTTAAATGAGCAGTTCTTC. Protein product: CSVPPEGGAGLNEQFF.